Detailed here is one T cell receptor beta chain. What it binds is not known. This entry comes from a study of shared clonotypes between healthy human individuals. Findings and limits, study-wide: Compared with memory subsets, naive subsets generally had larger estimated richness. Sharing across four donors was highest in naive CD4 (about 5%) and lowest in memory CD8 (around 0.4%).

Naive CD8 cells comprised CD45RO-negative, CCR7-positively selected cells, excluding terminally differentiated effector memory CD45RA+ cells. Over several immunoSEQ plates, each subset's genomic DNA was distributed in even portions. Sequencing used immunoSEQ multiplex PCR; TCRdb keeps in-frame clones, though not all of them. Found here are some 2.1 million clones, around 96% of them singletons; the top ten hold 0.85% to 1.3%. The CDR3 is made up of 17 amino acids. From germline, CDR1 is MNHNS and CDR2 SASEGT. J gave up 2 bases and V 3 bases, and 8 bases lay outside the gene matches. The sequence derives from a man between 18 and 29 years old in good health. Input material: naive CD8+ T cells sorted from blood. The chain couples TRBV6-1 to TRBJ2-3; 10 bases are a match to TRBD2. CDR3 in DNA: TGTGCCAGCAGTGAGATAGCGGGGGGCCTGAACACAGATACGCAGTATTTT. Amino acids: CASSEIAGGLNTDTQYF.